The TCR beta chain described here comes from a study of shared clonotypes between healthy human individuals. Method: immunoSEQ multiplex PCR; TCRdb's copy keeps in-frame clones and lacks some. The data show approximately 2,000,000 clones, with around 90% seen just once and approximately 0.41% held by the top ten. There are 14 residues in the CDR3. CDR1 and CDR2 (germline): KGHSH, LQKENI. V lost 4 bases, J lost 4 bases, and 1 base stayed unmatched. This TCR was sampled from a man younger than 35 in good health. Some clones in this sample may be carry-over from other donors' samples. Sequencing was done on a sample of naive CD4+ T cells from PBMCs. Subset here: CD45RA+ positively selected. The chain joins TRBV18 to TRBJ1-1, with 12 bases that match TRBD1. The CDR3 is CASSLGQGATEAFF. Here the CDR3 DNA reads TGTGCCAGCTCACTGGGACAGGGGGCCACTGAAGCTTTCTTT.